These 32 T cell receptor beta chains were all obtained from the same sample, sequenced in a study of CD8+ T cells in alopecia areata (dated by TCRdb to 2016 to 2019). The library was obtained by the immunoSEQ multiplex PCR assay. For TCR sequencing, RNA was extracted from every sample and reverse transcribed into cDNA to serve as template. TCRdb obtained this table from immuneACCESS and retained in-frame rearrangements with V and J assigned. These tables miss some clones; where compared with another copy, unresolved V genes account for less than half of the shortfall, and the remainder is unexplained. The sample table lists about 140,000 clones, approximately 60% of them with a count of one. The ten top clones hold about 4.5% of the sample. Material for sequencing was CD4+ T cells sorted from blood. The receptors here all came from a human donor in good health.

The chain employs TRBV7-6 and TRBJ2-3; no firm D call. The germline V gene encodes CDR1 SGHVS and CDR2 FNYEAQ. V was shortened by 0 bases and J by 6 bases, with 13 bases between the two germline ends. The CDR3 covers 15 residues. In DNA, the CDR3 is TGTGCCAGCAGCTTAGCGCTAGTCGATTCGGATACGCAGTATTTT. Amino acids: CASSLALVDSDTQYF. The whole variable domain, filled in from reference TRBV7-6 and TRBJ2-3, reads GAGVSQSPRYKVTKRGQDVALRCDPISGHVSLYWYRQALGQGPEFLTYFNYEAQQDKSGLPNDRFSAERPEGSISTLTIQRTEQRDSAMYRCASSLALVDSDTQYFGPGTRLTVL.

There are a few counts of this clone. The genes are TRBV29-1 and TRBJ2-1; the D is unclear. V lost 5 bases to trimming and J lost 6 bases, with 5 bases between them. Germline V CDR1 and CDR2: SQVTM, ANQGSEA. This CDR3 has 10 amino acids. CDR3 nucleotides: TGCAGCGTTTGGCTCAATGAGCAGTTCTTC. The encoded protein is CSVWLNEQFF.

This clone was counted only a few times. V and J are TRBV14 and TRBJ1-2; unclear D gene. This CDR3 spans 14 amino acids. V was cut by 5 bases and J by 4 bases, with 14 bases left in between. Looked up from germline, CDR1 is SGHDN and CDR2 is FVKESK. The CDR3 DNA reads TGTGCCAGCAGCACCCAGGACCGGACCTATGGCTACACCTTC. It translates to CASSTQDRTYGYTF.

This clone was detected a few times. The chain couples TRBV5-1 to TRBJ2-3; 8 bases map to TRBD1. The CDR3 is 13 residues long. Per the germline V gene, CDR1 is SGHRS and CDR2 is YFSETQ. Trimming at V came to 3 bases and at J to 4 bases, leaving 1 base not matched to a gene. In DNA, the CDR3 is TGCGCCAGCAGCTGGACAGGGCCAGATACGCAGTATTTT. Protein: CASSWTGPDTQYF.

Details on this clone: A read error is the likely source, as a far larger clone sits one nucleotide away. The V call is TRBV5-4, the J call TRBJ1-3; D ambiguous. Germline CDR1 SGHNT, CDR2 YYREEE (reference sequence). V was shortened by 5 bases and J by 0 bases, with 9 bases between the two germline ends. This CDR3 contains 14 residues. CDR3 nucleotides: TGTGCCAGCAGTCCCCAGAGCTCTGGAAACACCATATATTTT. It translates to CASSPQSSGNTIYF.

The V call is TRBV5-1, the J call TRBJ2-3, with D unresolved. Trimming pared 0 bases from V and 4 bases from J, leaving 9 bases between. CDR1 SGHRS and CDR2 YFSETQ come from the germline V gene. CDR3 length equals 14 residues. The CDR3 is CASSLGASPDTQYF. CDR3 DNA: TGCGCCAGCAGCTTGGGGGCATCCCCAGATACGCAGTATTTT.

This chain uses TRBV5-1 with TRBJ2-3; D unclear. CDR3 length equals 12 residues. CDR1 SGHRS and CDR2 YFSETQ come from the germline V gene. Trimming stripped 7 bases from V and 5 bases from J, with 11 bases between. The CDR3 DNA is TGCGCCAGCTTTCATGAAGGAGATACGCAGTATTTT. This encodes CASFHEGDTQYF.

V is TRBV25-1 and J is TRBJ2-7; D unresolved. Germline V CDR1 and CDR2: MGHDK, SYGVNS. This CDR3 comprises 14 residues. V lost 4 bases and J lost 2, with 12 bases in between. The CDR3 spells CASSARMNTYEQYF. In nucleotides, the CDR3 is TGTGCCAGCAGTGCCCGGATGAACACCTACGAGCAGTACTTC.

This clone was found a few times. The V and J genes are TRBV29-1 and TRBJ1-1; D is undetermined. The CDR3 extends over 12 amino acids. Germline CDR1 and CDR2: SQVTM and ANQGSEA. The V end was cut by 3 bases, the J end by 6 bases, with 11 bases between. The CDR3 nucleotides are TGCAGCGTTGATCCGGGGTCCTCTGAAGCTTTCTTT. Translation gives CSVDPGSSEAFF.

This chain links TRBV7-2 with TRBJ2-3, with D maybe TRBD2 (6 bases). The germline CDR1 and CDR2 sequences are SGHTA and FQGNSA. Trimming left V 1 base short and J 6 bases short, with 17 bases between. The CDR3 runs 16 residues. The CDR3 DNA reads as TGTGCCAGCAGCTTAGGGCAACGGGAGCGGCCCGATACGCAGTATTTT. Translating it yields CASSLGQRERPDTQYF.

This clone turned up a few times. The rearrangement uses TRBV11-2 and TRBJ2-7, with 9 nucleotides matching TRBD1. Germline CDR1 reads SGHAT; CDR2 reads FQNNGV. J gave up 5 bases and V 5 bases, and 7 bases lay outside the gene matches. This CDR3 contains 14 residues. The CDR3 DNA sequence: TGTGCCAGCAGCCCCGGGACAGGGATACACGAGCAGTACTTC. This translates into CASSPGTGIHEQYF.

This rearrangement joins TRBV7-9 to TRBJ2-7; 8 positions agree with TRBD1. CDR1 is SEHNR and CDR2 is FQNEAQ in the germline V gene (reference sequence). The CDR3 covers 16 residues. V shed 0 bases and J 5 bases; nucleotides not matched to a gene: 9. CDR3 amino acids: CASSLAGDRWANEQYF. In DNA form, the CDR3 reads TGTGCCAGCAGCTTAGCGGGGGACAGGTGGGCTAACGAGCAGTACTTC. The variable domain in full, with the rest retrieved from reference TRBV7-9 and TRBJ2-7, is DTGVSQNPRHKITKRGQNVTFRCDPISEHNRLYWYRQTLGQGPEFLTYFQNEAQLEKSRLLSDRFSAERPKGSFSTLEIQRTEQGDSAMYLCASSLAGDRWANEQYFGPGTRLTVT.

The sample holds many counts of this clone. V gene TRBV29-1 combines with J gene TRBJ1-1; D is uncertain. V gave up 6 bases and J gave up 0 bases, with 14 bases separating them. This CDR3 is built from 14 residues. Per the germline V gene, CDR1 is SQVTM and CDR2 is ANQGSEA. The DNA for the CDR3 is TGCAGCGTGACGGAGGCCCACATGAACACTGAAGCTTTCTTT. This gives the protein CSVTEAHMNTEAFF.

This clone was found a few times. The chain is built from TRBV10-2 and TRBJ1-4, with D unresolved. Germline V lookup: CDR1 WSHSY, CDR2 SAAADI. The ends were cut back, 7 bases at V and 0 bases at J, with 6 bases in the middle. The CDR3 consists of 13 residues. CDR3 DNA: TGCGCCAGCAACCGTGCAACTAATGAAAAACTGTTTTTT. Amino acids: CASNRATNEKLFF.

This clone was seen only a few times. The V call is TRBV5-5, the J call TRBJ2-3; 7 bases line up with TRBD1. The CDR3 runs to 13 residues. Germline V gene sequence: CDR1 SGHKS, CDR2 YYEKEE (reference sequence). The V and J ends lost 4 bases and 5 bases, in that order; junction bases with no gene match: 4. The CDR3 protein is CASSASGGDTQYF. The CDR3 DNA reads TGTGCCAGCAGCGCTTCAGGGGGAGATACGCAGTATTTT.

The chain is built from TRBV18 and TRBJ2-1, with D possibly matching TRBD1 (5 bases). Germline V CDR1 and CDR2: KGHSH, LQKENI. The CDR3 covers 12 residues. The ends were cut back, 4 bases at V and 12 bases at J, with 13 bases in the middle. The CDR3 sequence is CASSLAGIGQFF. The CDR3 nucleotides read TGTGCCAGCTCACTTGCAGGGATTGGGCAGTTCTTC.

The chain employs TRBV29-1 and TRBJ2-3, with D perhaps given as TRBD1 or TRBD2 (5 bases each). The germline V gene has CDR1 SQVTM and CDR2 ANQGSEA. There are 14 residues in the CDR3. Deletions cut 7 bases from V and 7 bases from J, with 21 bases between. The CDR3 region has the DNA TGCAGCGCCGCAAAGGGCCCCAGGGAGAATACGCAGTATTTT. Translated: CSAAKGPRENTQYF.

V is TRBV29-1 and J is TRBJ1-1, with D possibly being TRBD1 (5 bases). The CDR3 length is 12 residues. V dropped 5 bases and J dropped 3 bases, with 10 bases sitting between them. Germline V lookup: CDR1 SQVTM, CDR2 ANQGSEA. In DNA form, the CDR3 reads TGCAGCGTTCACAGGATCGACACTGAAGCTTTCTTT. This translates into CSVHRIDTEAFF. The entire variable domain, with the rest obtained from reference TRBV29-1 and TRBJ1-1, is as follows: SAVISQKPSRDICQRGTSLTIQCQVDSQVTMMFWYRQQPGQSLTLIATANQGSEATYESGFVIDKFPISRPNLTFSTLTVSNMSPEDSSIYLCSVHRIDTEAFFGQGTRLTVV.

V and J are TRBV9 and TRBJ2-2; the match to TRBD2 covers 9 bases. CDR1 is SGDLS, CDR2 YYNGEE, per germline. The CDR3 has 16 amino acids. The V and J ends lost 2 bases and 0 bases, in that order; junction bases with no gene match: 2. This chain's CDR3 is CASSVVAGANTGELFF. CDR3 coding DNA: TGTGCCAGCAGCGTGGTAGCGGGGGCGAACACCGGGGAGCTGTTTTTT.

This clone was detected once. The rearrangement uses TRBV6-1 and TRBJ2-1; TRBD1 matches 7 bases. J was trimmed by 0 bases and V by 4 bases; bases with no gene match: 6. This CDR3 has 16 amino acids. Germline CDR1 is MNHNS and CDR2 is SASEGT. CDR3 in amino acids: CASSGRGRTSYNEQFF. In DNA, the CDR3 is TGTGCCAGCAGTGGCAGGGGGAGAACCTCCTACAATGAGCAGTTCTTC.

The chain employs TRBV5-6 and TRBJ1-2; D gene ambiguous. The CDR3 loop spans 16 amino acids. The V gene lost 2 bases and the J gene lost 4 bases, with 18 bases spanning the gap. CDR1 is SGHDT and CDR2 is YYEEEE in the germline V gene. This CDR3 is CASSFRGVAAAYGYTF. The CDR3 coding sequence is TGTGCCAGCAGCTTTAGAGGTGTGGCAGCGGCCTATGGCTACACCTTC.

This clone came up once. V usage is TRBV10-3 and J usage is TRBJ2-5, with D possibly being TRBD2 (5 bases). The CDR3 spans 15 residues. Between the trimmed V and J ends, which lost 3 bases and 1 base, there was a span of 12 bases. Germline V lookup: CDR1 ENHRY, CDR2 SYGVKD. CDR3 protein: CAISDGELIQETQYF. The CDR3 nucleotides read TGTGCCATCAGTGACGGGGAGTTGATCCAAGAGACCCAGTACTTC.

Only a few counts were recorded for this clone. CDR3 in DNA: TGTGCCATCAGCACAGGGAGAGAGGAATATGGCTACACCTTC. Residues: CAISTGREEYGYTF. The V and J genes are TRBV10-3 and TRBJ1-2; a possible D gene is TRBD1 (6 bases). CDR1 and CDR2 (germline): ENHRY, SYGVKD. This CDR3 has 14 residues. V was shortened by 6 bases and J by 5 bases, with 16 bases between the two germline ends.

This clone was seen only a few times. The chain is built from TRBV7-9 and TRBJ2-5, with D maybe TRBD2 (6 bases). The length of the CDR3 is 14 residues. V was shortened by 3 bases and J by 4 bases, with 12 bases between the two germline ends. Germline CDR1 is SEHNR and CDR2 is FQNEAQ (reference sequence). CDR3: CASSLSGVGETQYF. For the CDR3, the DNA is TGTGCCAGCAGCTTGTCGGGAGTTGGAGAGACCCAGTACTTC.

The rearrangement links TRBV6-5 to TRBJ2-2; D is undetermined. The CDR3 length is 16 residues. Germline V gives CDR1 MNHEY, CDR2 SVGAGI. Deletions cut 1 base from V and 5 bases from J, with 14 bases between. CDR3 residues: CASSYLKTAPTGELFF. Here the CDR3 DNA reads TGTGCCAGCAGTTACTTAAAGACCGCGCCGACCGGGGAGCTGTTTTTT.

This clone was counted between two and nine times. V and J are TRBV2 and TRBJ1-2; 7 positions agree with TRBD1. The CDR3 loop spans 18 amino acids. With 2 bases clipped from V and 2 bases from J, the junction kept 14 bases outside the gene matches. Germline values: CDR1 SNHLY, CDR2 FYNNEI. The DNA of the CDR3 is TGTGCCAGCAGTGAAAGGGGGACAGAAAGTATGAAGAACTATGGCTACACCTTC. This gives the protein CASSERGTESMKNYGYTF.

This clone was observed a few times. CDR3 protein: CASMLTGGRTGELFF. The CDR3 nucleotides are TGTGCCAGCATGCTCACAGGGGGCAGGACCGGGGAGCTGTTTTTT. The rearrangement joins TRBV2 to TRBJ2-2, with 9 bases identical to TRBD1. Looked up from germline, CDR1 is SNHLY and CDR2 is FYNNEI. There are 15 residues in the CDR3. The V gene end was trimmed by 7 bases and the J gene end by 5 bases; junction bases not matched to a gene: 8.

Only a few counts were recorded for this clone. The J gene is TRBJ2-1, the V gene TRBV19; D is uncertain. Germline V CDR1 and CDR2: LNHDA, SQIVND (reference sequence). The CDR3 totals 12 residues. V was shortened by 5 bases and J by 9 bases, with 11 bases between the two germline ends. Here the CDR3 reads CASSGVSPEQFF. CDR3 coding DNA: TGTGCCAGTAGTGGGGTCTCTCCTGAGCAGTTCTTC.

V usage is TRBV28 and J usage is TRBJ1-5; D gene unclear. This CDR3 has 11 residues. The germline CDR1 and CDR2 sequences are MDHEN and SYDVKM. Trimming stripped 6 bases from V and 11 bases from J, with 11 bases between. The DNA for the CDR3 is TGTGCCAGCAGCCTTCAGAGGGCCCAGCATTTT. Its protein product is CASSLQRAQHF.

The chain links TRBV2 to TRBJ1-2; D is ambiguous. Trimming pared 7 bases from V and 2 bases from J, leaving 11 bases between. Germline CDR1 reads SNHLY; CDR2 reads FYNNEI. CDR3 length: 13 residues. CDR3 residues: CASTRAQNYGYTF. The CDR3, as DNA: TGTGCCAGCACAAGGGCCCAAAACTATGGCTACACCTTC.

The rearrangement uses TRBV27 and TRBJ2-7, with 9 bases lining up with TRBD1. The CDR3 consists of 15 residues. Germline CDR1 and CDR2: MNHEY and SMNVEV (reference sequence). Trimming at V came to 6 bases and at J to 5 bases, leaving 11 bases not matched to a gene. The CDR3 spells CASSPPGTGIHEQYF. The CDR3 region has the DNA TGTGCCAGCAGCCCGCCCGGGACAGGGATTCACGAGCAGTACTTC.

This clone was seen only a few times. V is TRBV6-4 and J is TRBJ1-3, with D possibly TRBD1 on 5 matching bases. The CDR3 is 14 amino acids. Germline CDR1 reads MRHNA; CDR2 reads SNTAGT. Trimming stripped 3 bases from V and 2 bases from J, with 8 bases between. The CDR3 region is CASSEGRAGNTIYF. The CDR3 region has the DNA TGTGCCAGCAGTGAGGGCAGGGCTGGAAACACCATATATTTT.